These 23 T cell receptor beta chains were all obtained from the same sample, sequenced in a study of control samples from healthy donors and cancer patients. TCRdb keeps only in-frame clones here, not all; method: immunoSEQ multiplex PCR. The sample shows 150,000 or so clones, around 94% of them seen only once. Sequenced sample: PBMCs. The receptors stem from a man in his 60s with colorectal cancer.

This clone was seen a single time. The chain employs TRBV6-5 and TRBJ1-6, with 7 bases that match TRBD1. V shed 8 bases, J shed 4 bases, and the junction held 8 bases outside the gene matches. CDR1 MNHEY and CDR2 SVGAGI come from the germline V gene. CDR3 length equals 15 residues. The CDR3 bases are TGTGCCAGCTGCCGGACAGGATTTTATAATTCACCCCTCCACTTT. Translation: CASCRTGFYNSPLHF.

The chain couples TRBV2 to TRBJ1-5, with D possibly matching TRBD1 (5 bases). Trimming removed 7 bases at V and 2 bases at J, with 21 bases between. The CDR3 extends over 17 amino acids. CDR1 and CDR2 (germline): SNHLY, FYNNEI. For the CDR3, the DNA is TGTGCCAGCATAACGGGGGATCTATGGATGGGCAATCAGCCCCAGCATTTT. Residues: CASITGDLWMGNQPQHF.

This sequence joins TRBV5-4 and TRBJ2-2; 7 bases fit TRBD1. The CDR3 is 16 amino acids. J was trimmed by 4 bases and V by 4 bases; bases with no gene match: 10. The V gene's germline CDR1 is SGHNT and CDR2 YYREEE (reference sequence). The CDR3 here is CASSPGQVTGTGELFF. The CDR3 coding sequence is TGTGCCAGCAGCCCAGGACAGGTGACGGGCACCGGGGAGCTGTTTTTT.

J is TRBJ2-6 and V is TRBV27, with D maybe TRBD1 (5 bases). Germline loops: CDR1 MNHEY, CDR2 SMNVEV (reference sequence). CDR3 length equals 17 residues. V was clipped by 3 bases and J by 0 bases, with 12 bases between them. The CDR3 coding sequence is TGTGCCAGCAGTTTCAGGCAGGACATCTCTGGGGCCAACGTCCTGACTTTC. It specifies CASSFRQDISGANVLTF.

The gene calls are TRBV5-1 and TRBJ2-5, with D possibly matching TRBD2 (6 bases). The CDR3 is 14 amino acids. V shed 4 bases and J shed 3 bases, with 13 bases lying between them. Per germline, CDR1 SGHRS and CDR2 YFSETQ. As DNA, the CDR3 is TGCGCCAGCAGCCCGGGCGGGACGAAAGAGACCCAGTACTTC. This translates into CASSPGGTKETQYF. Full variable domain (remainder filled in from reference TRBV5-1 and TRBJ2-5): KAGVTQTPRYLIKTRGQQVTLSCSPISGHRSVSWYQQTPGQGLQFLFEYFSETQRNKGNFPGRFSGRQFSNSRSEMNVSTLELGDSALYLCASSPGGTKETQYFGPGTRLLVL.

The chain uses TRBV29-1 and TRBJ2-2, with D perhaps matching TRBD1 (6 bases). The CDR3 totals 12 residues. Germline V gene sequence: CDR1 SQVTM, CDR2 ANQGSEA. V lost 6 bases, J lost 7 bases, and 12 bases lay in between. Here the CDR3 DNA reads TGCAGCGTCCTAGGGGGTGGCGGGGAGCTGTTTTTT. The encoded protein is CSVLGGGGELFF.

The chain combines TRBV5-4 with TRBJ1-1, with TRBD1 as a possible D gene (6 bases). The V end was cut by 1 base, the J end by 0 bases, with 10 bases between. The CDR3 has 15 residues. The germline CDR1 and CDR2 sequences are SGHNT and YYREEE (reference sequence). CDR3 DNA sequence: TGTGCCAGCAGCTTGACAGGGTCGATGAACACTGAAGCTTTCTTT. Translation gives CASSLTGSMNTEAFF.

The chain joins TRBV7-9 to TRBJ2-7; 12 nucleotides line up with TRBD1. The trim removed 3 bases at V and 7 bases at J, leaving 10 bases unmatched. The CDR3 extends over 16 amino acids. Germline V gene data show CDR1 as SEHNR and CDR2 as FQNEAQ (reference sequence). Written as DNA, the CDR3 is TGTGCCAGCAGCTTTCCCGGGACAGGGGGCGCGGGTGAGCAGTACTTC. This encodes CASSFPGTGGAGEQYF.

This chain connects TRBV6-1 to TRBJ1-5, with unresolved D. The CDR3 length is 13 residues. Germline V gives CDR1 MNHNS, CDR2 SASEGT. The V gene lost 2 bases and the J gene lost 4 bases, with 6 bases spanning the gap. Written as DNA, the CDR3 is TGTGCCAGCAGTGAAAACCTGAATCAGCCCCAGCATTTT. Translating gives CASSENLNQPQHF.

V usage is TRBV29-1 and J usage is TRBJ1-1, with 7 bases matching TRBD1. The CDR3 consists of 12 residues. CDR1 and CDR2 (germline): SQVTM, ANQGSEA. The CDR3 is CSAEGDSTEAFF. CDR3 nucleotides: TGCAGTGCCGAAGGGGACAGTACTGAAGCTTTCTTT.

This clone was detected only a few times. The chain combines TRBV29-1 with TRBJ2-7; TRBD2 is a possible D gene (6 bases). Germline loops: CDR1 SQVTM, CDR2 ANQGSEA. The CDR3 runs 14 residues. Trimming removed 2 bases at V and 0 bases at J, with 11 bases between. CDR3 sequence: CSVERGGSSYEQYF. As DNA, the CDR3 is TGCAGCGTTGAACGTGGAGGGAGCTCCTACGAGCAGTACTTC.

This chain uses TRBV6-1 with TRBJ2-2; either TRBD1 or TRBD2 may fit D (5 bases each). The CDR3 has 16 amino acids. Trimming cost V 2 bases and J 1 base, with 11 bases left between them. Germline V CDR1 and CDR2: MNHNS, SASEGT. The CDR3 protein is CASSELGDGNTGELFF. CDR3 sequence (DNA): TGTGCCAGCAGTGAATTGGGGGACGGGAACACCGGGGAGCTGTTTTTT.

This sequence joins TRBV27 and TRBJ2-3; D not resolved. Trimming took off 2 bases at V and 4 bases at J, with 7 bases between the two ends. The germline V gene encodes CDR1 MNHEY and CDR2 SMNVEV (reference sequence). The CDR3 covers 13 residues. The CDR3 DNA is TGTGCCAGCAGTTTAAAAACAGCAGATACGCAGTATTTT. Amino acid sequence: CASSLKTADTQYF.

The chain joins TRBV19 to TRBJ2-7; TRBD1 might be the D (6 bases). Between the trimmed V and J ends, which lost 7 bases and 5 bases, there was a span of 21 bases. CDR3 length: 15 amino acids. The V gene's germline CDR1 is LNHDA and CDR2 SQIVND (reference sequence). The CDR3 nucleotides are TGTGCCAGTACCCCTACCACACAGGGCCTCCACGAGCAGTACTTC. Residues: CASTPTTQGLHEQYF.

V usage is TRBV19 and J usage is TRBJ1-1, with a weak D call TRBD1 (6 bases). The CDR3 runs 14 residues. Germline lookup yields CDR1 LNHDA and CDR2 SQIVND (reference sequence). V was cut by 10 bases and J by 0 bases, with 15 bases left in between. For the CDR3, the DNA is TGTGCCACAGCCTCGGGACACATGAACACTGAAGCTTTCTTT. Its protein is CATASGHMNTEAFF. Complete variable domain (other parts from reference TRBV19 and TRBJ1-1): DGGITQSPKYLFRKEGQNVTLSCEQNLNHDAMYWYRQDPGQGLRLIYYSQIVNDFQKGDIAEGYSVSREKKESFPLTVTSAQKNPTAFYLCATASGHMNTEAFFGQGTRLTVV.

The J gene is TRBJ2-7, the V gene TRBV10-3; D is possibly TRBD1 (5 bases). Trimming removed 3 bases at V and 2 bases at J, with 8 bases between. The CDR3 spans 13 residues. Per the germline V gene, CDR1 is ENHRY and CDR2 is SYGVKD. The CDR3 nucleotides read TGTGCCATCAGTGAAGCAGGGACCTACGAGCAGTACTTC. It specifies CAISEAGTYEQYF.

The chain is built from TRBV7-8 and TRBJ1-4; 8 bases agree with TRBD1. The CDR3 is 16 residues long. V trimming: 2 bases; J trimming: 7 bases; junction bases outside the gene matches: 9. In germline, CDR1 is SGHVS, CDR2 FQNEAQ. The CDR3 coding sequence is TGTGCCAGCAGCTTACGGGGAGACAGGGGAAGTGAAAAACTGTTTTTT. This codes for CASSLRGDRGSEKLFF.

The CDR3: CASSSRTGKITDTQYF. CDR3 in DNA: TGTGCCAGCAGTTCCCGGACAGGCAAAATCACAGATACGCAGTATTTT. This chain uses TRBV28 with TRBJ2-3, with 7 nucleotides matching TRBD1. Unmatched junction bases numbered 9, after V lost 4 bases and J lost 2 bases. The length of the CDR3 is 16 residues. The germline V gene encodes CDR1 MDHEN and CDR2 SYDVKM.

This chain joins TRBV5-5 and TRBJ2-7; D is possibly TRBD1 or TRBD2 (6 bases each). This CDR3 is 14 amino acids long. Germline CDR1 and CDR2: SGHKS and YYEKEE (reference sequence). Trimming cost V 0 bases and J 6 bases, with 13 bases left between them. For the CDR3, the DNA is TGTGCCAGCAGCTTGGCGGGCAGGGGAGGCGAGCAGTACTTC. Protein product: CASSLAGRGGEQYF.

The chain recombines TRBV5-1 with TRBJ2-1, with D perhaps matching TRBD2 (5 bases). Germline CDR1 reads SGHRS; CDR2 reads YFSETQ. The CDR3 spans 15 residues. Trimming stripped 0 bases from V and 7 bases from J, with 14 bases between. CDR3 sequence: CASSLGTWERNEQFF. As DNA, the CDR3 is TGCGCCAGCAGCTTGGGGACCTGGGAGAGGAATGAGCAGTTCTTC. Together with reference TRBV5-1 and TRBJ2-1, the CDR3 gives the full variable domain: KAGVTQTPRYLIKTRGQQVTLSCSPISGHRSVSWYQQTPGQGLQFLFEYFSETQRNKGNFPGRFSGRQFSNSRSEMNVSTLELGDSALYLCASSLGTWERNEQFFGPGTRLTVL.

The chain links TRBV2 to TRBJ2-7; 7 positions agree with TRBD1. CDR3 length: 15 amino acids. Germline-derived CDR1 and CDR2 are SNHLY and FYNNEI. Losses at the gene ends were 0 bases for V and 1 base for J; bases not matched to a gene: 3. The CDR3 here is CASSEAQGRSYEQYF. CDR3 DNA: TGTGCCAGCAGTGAAGCACAGGGGCGATCCTACGAGCAGTACTTC.

The gene calls are TRBV5-8 and TRBJ1-1; perhaps TRBD1 as D (5 bases). The CDR3 has 16 residues. Germline V lookup: CDR1 SGHTS, CDR2 YDEGEE. V lost 0 bases to trimming and J lost 1 base, with 13 bases between them. The CDR3 sequence: CASSLGLGDSNTEAFF. The CDR3, as DNA: TGTGCCAGCAGCTTGGGTCTTGGGGACTCGAACACTGAAGCTTTCTTT.

The rearrangement joins TRBV7-2 to TRBJ1-1; D remains unclear. The CDR3 spans 14 residues. Trimming pared 1 base from V and 1 base from J, leaving 7 bases between. In germline, CDR1 is SGHTA, CDR2 FQGNSA. CDR3 in amino acids: CASSLGQWNTEAFF. DNA for the CDR3: TGTGCCAGCAGCTTAGGGCAGTGGAACACTGAAGCTTTCTTT. The whole variable domain, filled in from reference TRBV7-2 and TRBJ1-1, reads GAGVSQSPSNKVTEKGKDVELRCDPISGHTALYWYRQSLGQGLEFLIYFQGNSAPDKSGLPSDRFSAERTGGSVSTLTIQRTQQEDSAVYLCASSLGQWNTEAFFGQGTRLTVV.